A selection of T cell receptor beta chains follows, all from one sample in a study of patients and donors after allogeneic stem cell transplantation. TCRdb recomputed calls from the RT-PCR reads with MiXCR, one row per CDR3 protein. The data show approximately 200,000 distinct CDR3 sequences, with around 41% seen just once and approximately 30% held by the top ten. The sequenced material came from blood, either unsorted or a sorted T cell fraction (not recorded which). These receptor sequences come from a human donor who was either an allogeneic HSCT recipient or a stem cell or donor lymphocyte infusion donor (not recorded which). It is not recorded whose cells these are; they may come from a transplant donor. The CDR3 runs from the conserved cysteine through the conserved F or W. The order of the fields is V gene, D gene, CDR3 length, clone size, J gene, CDR3 protein, CDR3 DNA. D genes are given only for firm matches. Size values are once, few and many counts, or a class for expanded clones, and some rows have none.

V gene: TRBV11-2; D gene: .; CDR3 length: 14; clone size: few; J gene: TRBJ1-5; CDR3 protein: CASSLALNQGPQHF; CDR3 DNA: TGTGCCAGCAGCTTAGCCCTAAACCAGGGACCCCAGCATTTT
V gene: TRBV9; D gene: TRBD2; CDR3 length: 15; clone size: .; J gene: TRBJ2-7; CDR3 protein: CASSVSTGGPREQYF; CDR3 DNA: TGTGCCAGCAGCGTATCAACGGGAGGGCCGCGGGAGCAGTACTTC
V gene: TRBV6-5; D gene: .; CDR3 length: 13; clone size: .; J gene: TRBJ1-2; CDR3 protein: CASSYLEHDGYTF; CDR3 DNA: TGTGCCAGCAGTTACCTGGAGCACGATGGCTACACCTTC
V gene: TRBV21-1; D gene: .; CDR3 length: 13; clone size: .; J gene: TRBJ1-2; CDR3 protein: CASSSRTVYGYTF; CDR3 DNA: TGTGCCAGCAGCAGCCGGACGGTCTATGGCTACACCTTC
V gene: TRBV5-6; D gene: TRBD1; CDR3 length: 15; clone size: .; J gene: TRBJ1-1; CDR3 protein: CASSYRTGVNTEAFF; CDR3 DNA: TGTGCCAGCAGTTATCGGACAGGGGTGAACACTGAAGCTTTCTTT
V gene: TRBV4-3; D gene: .; CDR3 length: 17; clone size: .; J gene: TRBJ1-1; CDR3 protein: CASSPGGHRQLNTEAFF; CDR3 DNA: TGCGCCAGCAGCCCCGGGGGGCACAGACAGTTAAACACTGAAGCTTTCTTT
V gene: TRBV12-3/TRBV12-4; D gene: TRBD1; CDR3 length: 14; clone size: few; J gene: TRBJ1-4; CDR3 protein: CASKDRALNEKLFF; CDR3 DNA: TGTGCCAGCAAAGACAGGGCCCTTAATGAAAAACTGTTTTTT
V gene: TRBV19; D gene: .; CDR3 length: 15; clone size: .; J gene: TRBJ1-5; CDR3 protein: CAIAPAGRSNQPQHF; CDR3 DNA: TGTGCCATTGCCCCGGCCGGTAGGAGCAATCAGCCCCAGCATTTT
V gene: TRBV6-5; D gene: .; CDR3 length: 14; clone size: .; J gene: TRBJ1-1; CDR3 protein: CASSYQGPLTEAFF; CDR3 DNA: TGTGCCAGCAGTTACCAGGGACCGTTGACTGAAGCTTTCTTT
V gene: TRBV29-1; D gene: .; CDR3 length: 12; clone size: .; J gene: TRBJ1-1; CDR3 protein: CSVAGGVTEAFF; CDR3 DNA: TGCAGCGTTGCCGGGGGGGTCACTGAAGCTTTCTTT
V gene: TRBV2; D gene: .; CDR3 length: 12; clone size: few; J gene: TRBJ2-7; CDR3 protein: CASYRRAYEQYF; CDR3 DNA: TGTGCCAGCTATCGGAGGGCTTACGAGCAGTACTTC
V gene: TRBV5-1; D gene: .; CDR3 length: 13; clone size: few; J gene: TRBJ2-3; CDR3 protein: CASSASFGDTQYF; CDR3 DNA: TGCGCCAGCAGCGCCTCCTTCGGTGATACGCAGTATTTT
V gene: TRBV20-1; D gene: TRBD1; CDR3 length: 14; clone size: .; J gene: TRBJ1-1; CDR3 protein: CSAMDRKWSTEAFF; CDR3 DNA: TGCAGTGCTATGGACAGGAAATGGTCGACTGAAGCTTTCTTT
V gene: TRBV7-6; D gene: .; CDR3 length: 14; clone size: few; J gene: TRBJ1-2; CDR3 protein: CASSWPALNYGYTF; CDR3 DNA: TGTGCCAGCAGCTGGCCGGCGCTTAACTATGGCTACACCTTC
V gene: TRBV5-1; D gene: .; CDR3 length: 15; clone size: .; J gene: TRBJ2-3; CDR3 protein: CASSLGGEITDTQYF; CDR3 DNA: TGCGCCAGCAGCTTGGGAGGAGAAATCACAGATACGCAGTATTTT
V gene: TRBV6-5; D gene: .; CDR3 length: 12; clone size: few; J gene: TRBJ1-5; CDR3 protein: CASSPSGQPQHF; CDR3 DNA: TGTGCCAGCAGTCCCTCGGGGCAGCCCCAGCATTTT
V gene: TRBV4-3; D gene: .; CDR3 length: 16; clone size: few; J gene: TRBJ1-6; CDR3 protein: CASSPQVAGNGSPLHF; CDR3 DNA: TGCGCCAGCAGCCCTCAAGTAGCGGGGAATGGTTCACCCCTCCACTTT
V gene: TRBV12-3/TRBV12-4; D gene: .; CDR3 length: 16; clone size: .; J gene: TRBJ2-2; CDR3 protein: CASSLTGTANTGELFF; CDR3 DNA: TGTGCCAGCAGTCTTACCGGGACGGCGAACACCGGGGAGCTGTTTTTT
V gene: TRBV9; D gene: .; CDR3 length: 16; clone size: .; J gene: TRBJ2-3; CDR3 protein: CASSSGERAFTDTQYF; CDR3 DNA: TGTGCCAGCAGCTCCGGAGAGCGGGCGTTCACAGATACGCAGTATTTT
V gene: TRBV4-1; D gene: .; CDR3 length: 15; clone size: .; J gene: TRBJ2-5; CDR3 protein: CASSPLGLPLETQYF; CDR3 DNA: TGCGCCAGCAGCCCCTTGGGTCTACCTCTAGAGACCCAGTACTTC
V gene: TRBV20-1; D gene: .; CDR3 length: 11; clone size: few; J gene: TRBJ1-1; CDR3 protein: CSAKDMGEAFF; CDR3 DNA: TGCAGTGCCAAAGACATGGGAGAAGCTTTCTTT
V gene: TRBV10-3; D gene: .; CDR3 length: 13; clone size: .; J gene: TRBJ2-1; CDR3 protein: CAISESAWNEQFF; CDR3 DNA: TGTGCCATCAGTGAGTCGGCGTGGAATGAGCAGTTCTTC
V gene: TRBV6-6; D gene: TRBD2; CDR3 length: 18; clone size: .; J gene: TRBJ2-7; CDR3 protein: CASSNRKGPLAGLDEQYF; CDR3 DNA: TGTGCCAGCAGCAACAGGAAGGGACCACTAGCGGGATTAGACGAGCAGTACTTC
V gene: TRBV5-1; D gene: .; CDR3 length: 14; clone size: few; J gene: TRBJ1-1; CDR3 protein: CASSLSGLTPEAFF; CDR3 DNA: TGCGCCAGCAGCTTATCGGGCCTGACCCCTGAAGCTTTCTTT
V gene: TRBV12-3/TRBV12-4; D gene: .; CDR3 length: 17; clone size: .; J gene: TRBJ2-7; CDR3 protein: CASILGVRSQSIYEQYF; CDR3 DNA: TGTGCCAGCATCCTCGGGGTGCGTTCCCAGTCCATTTACGAGCAGTACTTC
V gene: TRBV12-3/TRBV12-4; D gene: TRBD1; CDR3 length: 13; clone size: .; J gene: TRBJ1-2; CDR3 protein: CASSWTGENGYTF; CDR3 DNA: TGTGCCAGCAGTTGGACAGGGGAGAATGGCTACACCTTC
V gene: TRBV9; D gene: TRBD1; CDR3 length: 15; clone size: few; J gene: TRBJ1-1; CDR3 protein: CASSDGQGRGTEAFF; CDR3 DNA: TGTGCCAGCAGCGATGGACAGGGGAGAGGCACTGAAGCTTTCTTT
V gene: TRBV7-9; D gene: .; CDR3 length: 14; clone size: .; J gene: TRBJ2-7; CDR3 protein: CASRDSGNPYEQYF; CDR3 DNA: TGTGCCAGCAGAGATTCAGGGAATCCCTACGAGCAGTACTTC
V gene: TRBV24-1; D gene: .; CDR3 length: 16; clone size: .; J gene: TRBJ1-5; CDR3 protein: CATSDAVGGGHQPQHF; CDR3 DNA: TGTGCCACCAGTGATGCCGTGGGAGGGGGGCATCAGCCCCAGCATTTT
V gene: TRBV28; D gene: .; CDR3 length: 14; clone size: few; J gene: TRBJ2-7; CDR3 protein: CASTPGGFSYEQYF; CDR3 DNA: TGTGCCAGCACCCCGGGTGGCTTCTCCTACGAGCAGTACTTC
V gene: TRBV4-3; D gene: .; CDR3 length: 14; clone size: .; J gene: TRBJ1-1; CDR3 protein: CASSQVGVDTEAFF; CDR3 DNA: TGCGCCAGCAGCCAAGTCGGGGTGGACACTGAAGCTTTCTTT
V gene: TRBV14; D gene: .; CDR3 length: 15; clone size: .; J gene: TRBJ2-3; CDR3 protein: CASSIGRILTDTQYF; CDR3 DNA: TGTGCCAGCAGCATTGGCCGCATTTTAACAGATACGCAGTATTTT
V gene: TRBV9; D gene: .; CDR3 length: 14; clone size: .; J gene: TRBJ2-4; CDR3 protein: CASSVAGQPNIQYF; CDR3 DNA: TGTGCCAGCAGCGTAGCAGGGCAGCCAAACATTCAGTACTTC
V gene: TRBV3-1; D gene: .; CDR3 length: 14; clone size: .; J gene: TRBJ1-2; CDR3 protein: CASSQVAGDYGYTF; CDR3 DNA: TGTGCCAGCAGCCAAGTTGCAGGGGACTATGGCTACACCTTC
V gene: TRBV4-2; D gene: TRBD1; CDR3 length: 15; clone size: .; J gene: TRBJ1-1; CDR3 protein: CASSRETGVRTEAFF; CDR3 DNA: TGTGCCAGCAGCCGAGAAACAGGGGTTAGGACTGAAGCTTTCTTT
V gene: TRBV7-2; D gene: TRBD1; CDR3 length: 15; clone size: .; J gene: TRBJ1-1; CDR3 protein: CASSGQGTGTTEAFF; CDR3 DNA: TGTGCCAGCAGCGGACAAGGGACAGGGACCACTGAAGCTTTCTTT
V gene: TRBV12-3/TRBV12-4; D gene: .; CDR3 length: 13; clone size: .; J gene: TRBJ2-7; CDR3 protein: CASSSNLHNEQYF; CDR3 DNA: TGTGCCAGCAGTTCCAATTTACATAACGAGCAGTACTTC
V gene: TRBV9; D gene: .; CDR3 length: 14; clone size: .; J gene: TRBJ2-7; CDR3 protein: CASSVVAQTYEQYF; CDR3 DNA: TGTGCCAGCAGCGTAGTTGCACAGACCTACGAGCAGTACTTC
V gene: TRBV7-2; D gene: .; CDR3 length: 12; clone size: .; J gene: TRBJ1-5; CDR3 protein: CASSSETGPQHF; CDR3 DNA: TGTGCCAGCAGCTCCGAAACAGGGCCCCAGCATTTT
V gene: TRBV5-1; D gene: .; CDR3 length: 14; clone size: .; J gene: TRBJ1-4; CDR3 protein: CASSLGPGGQKLFF; CDR3 DNA: TGCGCCAGCAGCTTGGGACCCGGAGGACAAAAACTGTTTTTT
V gene: TRBV10-3; D gene: TRBD1; CDR3 length: 16; clone size: few; J gene: TRBJ2-5; CDR3 protein: CAISESRGQGKETQYF; CDR3 DNA: TGTGCCATCAGTGAGTCTAGGGGGCAGGGTAAAGAGACCCAGTACTTC
V gene: TRBV5-6; D gene: .; CDR3 length: 16; clone size: .; J gene: TRBJ2-7; CDR3 protein: CASSLASGASAYEQYF; CDR3 DNA: TGTGCCAGCAGCTTGGCCTCGGGGGCCTCAGCCTACGAGCAGTACTTC
V gene: TRBV7-3; D gene: .; CDR3 length: 14; clone size: .; J gene: TRBJ1-1; CDR3 protein: CASSSGQPGTEAFF; CDR3 DNA: TGTGCCAGCAGCTCAGGACAGCCGGGCACTGAAGCTTTCTTT
V gene: TRBV4-2; D gene: TRBD2; CDR3 length: 19; clone size: .; J gene: TRBJ2-1; CDR3 protein: CASSQDGTSGRRSYNEQFF; CDR3 DNA: TGTGCCAGCAGCCAAGATGGAACTAGCGGGAGAAGGTCCTACAATGAGCAGTTCTTC
V gene: TRBV29-1; D gene: .; CDR3 length: 12; clone size: .; J gene: TRBJ2-1; CDR3 protein: CSGEAGYNEQFF; CDR3 DNA: TGCAGCGGCGAGGCGGGTTACAATGAGCAGTTCTTC
V gene: TRBV7-9; D gene: .; CDR3 length: 14; clone size: .; J gene: TRBJ1-3; CDR3 protein: CASSFGQGGDTIYF; CDR3 DNA: TGTGCCAGCAGCTTCGGACAAGGGGGAGACACCATATATTTT
V gene: TRBV6-5; D gene: TRBD1; CDR3 length: 14; clone size: .; J gene: TRBJ2-7; CDR3 protein: CASSTGTGLYEQYF; CDR3 DNA: TGTGCCAGCAGTACCGGGACAGGACTCTACGAGCAGTACTTC
V gene: TRBV6-4; D gene: TRBD1; CDR3 length: 13; clone size: .; J gene: TRBJ1-1; CDR3 protein: CASSVGTGYEAFF; CDR3 DNA: TGTGCCAGCAGTGTCGGGACAGGTTATGAAGCTTTCTTT